The 9 T cell receptor beta chains given below trace back to one sample, sequenced in a study of cytomegalovirus exposure and HLA in healthy donors. The primer mix had 60 Vbeta and 13 Jbeta primers. TCRdb's table, derived via immunoSEQ multiplex PCR, lists solely in-frame clones and lacks some. In the table there are about 190,000 clones, roughly 80% of which are singletons. What was sequenced was PBMCs. The receptors were sampled from a young woman in good health and CMV-seropositive.

In the case of this clone: The junction departs from the called germline gene at one end, perhaps through a read error. The rearrangement uses TRBV7-9 and TRBJ1-5; the D gene is possibly TRBD1 (5 bases). Germline V lookup: CDR1 SEHNR, CDR2 FQNEAQ (reference sequence). This CDR3 has 12 residues. The CDR3 region has the DNA TGTTCCAGCACGCAGGGAAATCAGCCCCAGCATTTT. Translating it yields CSSTQGNQPQHF.

The chain employs TRBV2 and TRBJ1-2; a possible D gene is TRBD1 (6 bases). This CDR3 spans 16 amino acids. The ends were cut back, 8 bases at V and 8 bases at J, with 27 bases in the middle. Germline V gene data show CDR1 as SNHLY and CDR2 as FYNNEI. CDR3 residues: CASQQGPSLLGDGYTF. The CDR3 DNA reads as TGTGCCAGCCAACAGGGACCCTCTCTCTTAGGGGACGGCTACACCTTC.

The chain links TRBV5-4 to TRBJ1-1, with 7 bases lining up with TRBD1. V was pared by 1 base and J by 7 bases, with 16 bases of the junction left unmatched. Germline V gives CDR1 SGHNT, CDR2 YYREEE (reference sequence). CDR3 size: 17 residues. The CDR3 sequence: CASSLFRATQGTGEAFF. CDR3 DNA sequence: TGTGCCAGCAGCTTGTTCCGCGCTACACAGGGGACGGGTGAAGCTTTCTTT.

This chain uses TRBV9 with TRBJ1-5, with TRBD1 identical over 10 bases. The J segment lost 6 bases and the V segment lost 4 bases, leaving 1 base of the junction unmatched. Germline V lookup: CDR1 SGDLS, CDR2 YYNGEE. This CDR3 spans 13 amino acids. This chain's CDR3 is CASSRTGGQPQHF. CDR3 coding DNA: TGTGCCAGCAGCCGGACAGGGGGTCAGCCCCAGCATTTT.

The gene calls are TRBV5-6 and TRBJ2-7, with 7 bases matching TRBD1. CDR3 length: 14 amino acids. Germline CDR1 SGHDT, CDR2 YYEEEE. V was clipped by 4 bases and J by 1 base; unmatched bases: 5. CDR3 in DNA: TGTGCCAGCAGCACGACAGGGATTTCCTACGAGCAGTACTTC. Protein sequence: CASSTTGISYEQYF.

J is TRBJ2-3 and V is TRBV15, with D maybe TRBD2 (5 bases). This CDR3 comprises 14 residues. Trimming took off 1 base at V and 4 bases at J, with 9 bases between the two ends. Germline V CDR1 and CDR2: LNHNV, YYDKDF (reference sequence). CDR3 sequence (DNA): TGTGCCACCAGCAGAGGCACTAGTGCAGATACGCAGTATTTT. Translated: CATSRGTSADTQYF.

The chain recombines TRBV5-6 with TRBJ1-1; 9 positions agree with TRBD1. This CDR3 is built from 17 residues. With 2 bases clipped from V and 0 bases from J, the junction kept 8 bases outside the gene matches. The germline gives CDR1 SGHDT, CDR2 YYEEEE. The CDR3 region has the DNA TGTGCCAGCAGCTTAACGTACAGGGGGCGGATGAACACTGAAGCTTTCTTT. It translates to CASSLTYRGRMNTEAFF.

For the CDR3, the DNA is TGTGCCAGCTTGAGCCAAAACTATGGCTACACCTTC. Protein product: CASLSQNYGYTF. The J gene is TRBJ1-2, the V gene TRBV28; no reliable D call. The CDR3 is 12 residues long. Trimming left V 8 bases short and J 2 bases short, with 9 bases between. The germline V gene encodes CDR1 MDHEN and CDR2 SYDVKM.

The chain uses TRBV6-6 and TRBJ2-7; D unclear. This CDR3 contains 13 residues. V gave up 8 bases and J gave up 0 bases, with 11 bases separating them. Germline V lookup: CDR1 MNHNY, CDR2 SVGAGI (reference sequence). The CDR3 DNA sequence: TGTGCCAGCGGAGACCTGAGCTCCTACGAGCAGTACTTC. Translating gives CASGDLSSYEQYF.